What follows describes a single T cell receptor (beta chain). Its antigen is currently unknown. Amplification used 60 Vbeta primers and 13 Jbeta primers. Libraries were prepared by immunoSEQ multiplex PCR; TCRdb keeps only in-frame clonotypes and omits some of them. The profile shows over 110,000 clones, approximately 80% of them singletons. This entry is derived from a study of cytomegalovirus exposure and HLA in healthy donors. Study findings and constraints: Versus the approximately 700-donor mean, an Asian-associated ancestry cluster reportedly showed fewer N-insertions in a later analysis. The presence/absence work took it that sequencing depth was about the same across donors. HLA-A and HLA-B allele assignments for most subjects were reportedly predicted accurately using TCR beta sequences.

CDR1 and CDR2 (germline): LNHDA, SQIVND (reference sequence). With V trimmed by 1 base and J by 9 bases, 2 bases remained unmatched. CDR3 length: 12 amino acids. This receptor was taken from a female donor in good health and CMV-seronegative. This chain joins TRBV19 and TRBJ1-2; 7 nucleotides agree with TRBD1. The material sequenced was PBMCs. CDR3: CASSIGQGRYTF. The CDR3 DNA reads TGTGCCAGTAGTATAGGACAGGGTCGCTACACCTTC.